A single sample is the source of the 30 T cell receptor beta chains below, sequenced in a study of blood T cells in healthy people across ages. Together with a sample-barcoded 5' primer, a J-beta primer mix was included in a second PCR lasting about 7 to 11 cycles. One entry per CDR3 protein results from TCRdb running MiXCR on the 5' RACE reads. The table has roughly 2 million distinct CDR3 sequences, around 48% seen once; the top ten hold 2.1%. Sequencing was done on a sample of blood. These receptors were taken from a woman between 35 and 50 years old in good health.

This clonotype has only a few counts. V usage is TRBV15 and J usage is TRBJ1-2; D is perhaps TRBD1 (5 bases). The CDR3 runs to 15 residues. V was pared by 4 bases and J by 1 base, with 13 bases between. Per the germline V gene, CDR1 is LNHNV and CDR2 is YYDKDF (reference sequence). The CDR3 here is CATSIGWGSNYGYTF. The CDR3 nucleotides are TGTGCCACCAGCATTGGGTGGGGCAGTAACTATGGCTACACCTTC.

This clonotype was detected only a few times. CDR3 residues: CATSRIATQGFADTQYF. CDR3 sequence (DNA): TGTGCCACCAGCAGGATCGCAACCCAGGGGTTTGCAGATACGCAGTATTTT. The chain uses TRBV15 and TRBJ2-3; tentatively, D is TRBD1 (6 bases). Germline V gives CDR1 LNHNV, CDR2 YYDKDF (reference sequence). CDR3 length: 17 residues. Between the trimmed V and J ends, which lost 3 bases and 4 bases, there was a span of 20 bases.

This rearrangement joins TRBV6-6 to TRBJ2-1; 7 bases agree with TRBD1. The CDR3 is 15 residues long. From germline, CDR1 is MNHNY and CDR2 SVGAGI (reference sequence). Trimming cost V 6 bases and J 2 bases; bases outside gene matches: 7. CDR3 loop: CASRFDRDTYNEQFF. In nucleotides, the CDR3 is TGTGCCAGCAGATTCGACAGGGATACCTACAATGAGCAGTTCTTC.

This clonotype has just a few counts. The V and J genes are TRBV6-2 or TRBV6-3 and TRBJ1-4, with D perhaps TRBD1 (6 bases). Germline assignment: CDR1 MNHEY and CDR2 SVGEGT. V was clipped by 5 bases and J by 5 bases, with 18 bases between them. This CDR3 contains 16 residues. CDR3 DNA: TGTGCCAGCAGTGACCCGACGACAGGATCCAATGAAAAACTGTTTTTT. This codes for CASSDPTTGSNEKLFF.

This chain joins TRBV6-5 and TRBJ2-1; no definite D call. The CDR3 runs to 13 residues. V lost 6 bases, J lost 5 bases, and 11 bases lay in between. Germline V gene data show CDR1 as MNHEY and CDR2 as SVGAGI. The CDR3 DNA follows: TGTGCCAGCAGCCAGGACGGTCACAATGAGCAGTTCTTC. Protein: CASSQDGHNEQFF.

The chain combines TRBV6-6 with TRBJ2-5, with 7 bases identical to TRBD1. Germline CDR1 MNHNY, CDR2 SVGAGI (reference sequence). Trimming cost V 4 bases and J 1 base; bases outside gene matches: 3. This CDR3 contains 14 residues. CDR3 protein: CASSSHRGQETQYF. The CDR3 DNA is TGTGCCAGCAGTTCCCACAGGGGCCAAGAGACCCAGTACTTC.

This clonotype was seen a few times. This chain links TRBV6-2 or TRBV6-3 with TRBJ2-5; the D is unclear. The CDR3 is 13 residues long. V dropped 7 bases and J dropped 1 base, with 10 bases sitting between them. Germline V gene lookup returns CDR1 MNHEY and CDR2 SVGEGT. The CDR3 loop is CASMGSAQETQYF. The CDR3 DNA follows: TGTGCCAGCATGGGGTCGGCCCAAGAGACCCAGTACTTC.

The rearrangement uses TRBV7-2 and TRBJ1-2; no clear D. V was shortened by 5 bases and J by 2 bases, with 18 bases between the two germline ends. Germline CDR1 reads SGHTA; CDR2 reads FQGNSA. This CDR3 region has 16 residues. The CDR3 protein is CASSPAVTEPNYGYTF. In DNA form, the CDR3 reads TGTGCCAGCAGCCCAGCTGTCACAGAACCGAACTATGGCTACACCTTC.

The chain uses TRBV29-1 and TRBJ2-1; D is perhaps TRBD2 (5 bases). V dropped 4 bases and J dropped 1 base, with 14 bases sitting between them. This CDR3 region has 15 residues. Germline-derived CDR1 and CDR2 are SQVTM and ANQGSEA. CDR3 in DNA: TGCAGCGTTGTCCCAGCCCGGGGTTCCTACAATGAGCAGTTCTTC. Its protein is CSVVPARGSYNEQFF.

To note about this clonotype: A much larger clonotype is one base distant, so this may be a read error. The chain combines TRBV4-2 with TRBJ2-1; D remains ambiguous. Germline loops: CDR1 LGHNA, CDR2 YNFKEQ. The CDR3 totals 12 residues. V was shortened by 2 bases and J by 10 bases, with 9 bases between the two germline ends. The CDR3 sequence: CASSQPPYEQFF. In nucleotides, the CDR3 is TGTGCCAGCAGCCAACCCCCTTACGAGCAGTTCTTC.

This clonotype was recorded only once. V is TRBV2 and J is TRBJ2-7; perhaps D is TRBD1 or TRBD2 (5 bases each). The assigned J gene may be wrong: the sequence end matches TRBJ2-5 better. Germline V gene lookup returns CDR1 SNHLY and CDR2 FYNNEI. CDR3 length equals 12 residues. The chain's CDR3 is CARGQGVGTQYF. In DNA, the CDR3 is TGTGCCAGGGGGCAGGGAGTGGGGACCCAGTACTTC.

This clonotype has a handful of counts. The chain has TRBV20-1 and TRBJ2-3; D is unclear. V lost 7 bases, J lost 0 bases, and 23 bases lay in between. The CDR3 contains 17 residues. The germline CDR1 and CDR2 sequences are DFQATT and SNEGSKA (reference sequence). The CDR3, as DNA: TGCAGTGTTCCGGTAGTGGCGGCCTCTCGAAGCACAGATACGCAGTATTTT. Encoded protein: CSVPVVAASRSTDTQYF.

This clonotype was seen only a few times. The chain combines TRBV7-3 with TRBJ2-3; 7 bases agree with TRBD2. This CDR3 is 15 amino acids long. The germline V gene encodes CDR1 SGHTA and CDR2 FQGTGA. V lost 1 base and J lost 2; bases outside the gene matches: 3. In nucleotides, the CDR3 is TGTGCCAGCAGCTTAAGCCTAGCGGACACAGATACGCAGTATTTT. Encoded protein: CASSLSLADTDTQYF.

This clonotype was picked up one time. The chain joins TRBV4-3 to TRBJ2-1; TRBD2 aligns across 10 bases. The CDR3 consists of 16 residues. Trimming took 3 bases from V and 2 from J; bases not matched to a gene: 4. Germline V CDR1 and CDR2: LGHNA, YSLEER. CDR3 amino acids: CASSHLAGATYNEQFF. Written as DNA, the CDR3 is TGCGCCAGCAGCCACCTAGCGGGGGCCACCTACAATGAGCAGTTCTTC.

This clonotype was detected ten times or more. The chain uses TRBV3-1 and TRBJ2-7; D not certain. The germline V and J ends were trimmed by 3 bases and 2 bases, with 5 bases remaining between them. Germline CDR1 and CDR2: LGHDT and YNNKEL (reference sequence). The length of the CDR3 is 12 residues. The CDR3 spells CASSQGTYEQYF. For the CDR3, the DNA is TGTGCCAGCAGCCAGGGGACCTACGAGCAGTACTTC.

The V and J genes are TRBV5-1 and TRBJ2-2, with a weak D call TRBD1 (5 bases). Germline assignment: CDR1 SGHRS and CDR2 YFSETQ. Trimming stripped 5 bases from V and 2 bases from J, with 10 bases between. The CDR3 totals 14 residues. CDR3 sequence reads: CASRGAYNTGELFF. DNA for the CDR3: TGCGCCAGCAGAGGGGCCTACAACACCGGGGAGCTGTTTTTT.

V gene TRBV20-1 combines with J gene TRBJ1-2, with TRBD1 as a possible D gene (5 bases). The germline V and J ends were trimmed by 1 base and 8 bases, with 14 bases remaining between them. This CDR3 spans 13 amino acids. Germline lookup yields CDR1 DFQATT and CDR2 SNEGSKA (reference sequence). CDR3 coding DNA: TGCAGTGCTAGAGCAGAGCGGGGGGGAGGCTACACCTTC. Translation gives CSARAERGGGYTF.

This chain connects TRBV28 to TRBJ1-2; 10 bases are shared with TRBD1. Trimming took 6 bases from V and 6 from J; bases not matched to a gene: 13. The germline CDR1 and CDR2 sequences are MDHEN and SYDVKM. The CDR3 loop spans 16 amino acids. The CDR3 bases are TGTGCCAGCAGATCTATCCCGGGACAGGGGATTCATGGCTACACCTTC. Its protein is CASRSIPGQGIHGYTF.

The genes are TRBV4-1 and TRBJ2-1; TRBD2 might be the D (5 bases). CDR3 length: 12 amino acids. The V end lost 1 base, the J end lost 7 bases, and 5 bases lay between the germline ends. Germline assignment: CDR1 MGHRA and CDR2 YSYEKL. CDR3 loop: CASSQGENEQFF. The CDR3 DNA follows: TGCGCCAGCAGCCAAGGGGAGAATGAGCAGTTCTTC.

J is TRBJ2-3 and V is TRBV7-9; a possible D gene is TRBD2 (5 bases). The CDR3 spans 15 residues. V was cut by 4 bases and J by 0 bases, with 11 bases left in between. CDR1 and CDR2 (germline): SEHNR, FQNEAQ (reference sequence). The CDR3 loop reads CASSSQLVSTDTQYF. CDR3 DNA sequence: TGTGCCAGCAGCTCGCAACTAGTTAGCACAGATACGCAGTATTTT. The variable domain in full, with the rest retrieved from reference TRBV7-9 and TRBJ2-3, is DTGVSQNPRHKITKRGQNVTFRCDPISEHNRLYWYRQTLGQGPEFLTYFQNEAQLEKSRLLSDRFSAERPKGSFSTLEIQRTEQGDSAMYLCASSSQLVSTDTQYFGPGTRLTVL.

This clonotype turned up a few times. V and J are TRBV27 and TRBJ2-1; 8 bases are a match to TRBD2. The germline V gene encodes CDR1 MNHEY and CDR2 SMNVEV (reference sequence). Unmatched junction bases numbered 12, after V lost 5 bases and J lost 6 bases. This CDR3 region has 16 residues. CDR3 nucleotide sequence: TGTGCCAGCAGTACCCCAACGGGACTAGGTCCCAATGAGCAGTTCTTC. Translating gives CASSTPTGLGPNEQFF.

The J gene is TRBJ2-3, the V gene TRBV6-6; TRBD2 matches 11 bases. In germline, CDR1 is MNHNY, CDR2 SVGAGI (reference sequence). With V trimmed by 8 bases and J by 2 bases, 3 bases remained unmatched. The CDR3 has 14 amino acids. The CDR3 coding sequence is TGTGCCAGCCTAGCGGGGGGAGCCACAGATACGCAGTATTTT. It codes for CASLAGGATDTQYF.

The sample holds a few counts of this clonotype. The rearrangement links TRBV9 to TRBJ2-1, with D possibly being TRBD1 (6 bases). V lost 2 bases, J lost 3 bases, and 9 bases lay in between. Germline CDR1 SGDLS, CDR2 YYNGEE. The CDR3 sequence is 14 residues long. The DNA of the CDR3 is TGTGCCAGCAGCGTCCGGGACAACTACAATGAGCAGTTCTTC. Protein product: CASSVRDNYNEQFF.

This clonotype appeared a few times. The chain carries TRBV12-3 or TRBV12-4 and TRBJ2-1; D is unresolved. The CDR3 contains 14 residues. V lost 7 bases to trimming and J lost 0 bases, with 10 bases between them. CDR3 loop: CASTLTRSYNEQFF. The CDR3 coding sequence is TGTGCCAGCACCCTGACACGCTCCTACAATGAGCAGTTCTTC.

The chain uses TRBV7-9 and TRBJ2-3, with 12 positions matching TRBD2. V gave up 5 bases and J gave up 3 bases; unmatched junction bases: 6. Germline-derived CDR1 and CDR2 are SEHNR and FQNEAQ (reference sequence). The CDR3 spans 16 residues. The CDR3 bases are TGTGCCAGCAGCAAATCTGGGACTAGCGGGACAGATACGCAGTATTTT. Translated: CASSKSGTSGTDTQYF.

The V call is TRBV18, the J call TRBJ2-4; a possible D gene is TRBD1 (5 bases). The DNA end is a closer match to TRBJ2-7, so the J assignment may be wrong. The V gene's germline CDR1 is KGHSH and CDR2 LQKENI. This CDR3 spans 15 amino acids. The CDR3 sequence: CASSPRATDTYEQYF. The CDR3 DNA sequence: TGTGCCAGCTCACCAAGAGCGACGGACACCTACGAGCAGTACTTC.

V gene TRBV29-1 combines with J gene TRBJ2-1, with a possible D match to TRBD1 (6 bases). V lost 3 bases, J lost 6 bases, and 15 bases lay in between. The CDR3 runs 14 residues. Per the germline V gene, CDR1 is SQVTM and CDR2 is ANQGSEA. CDR3 amino acids: CSVDFSVRGNEQFF. The CDR3 DNA is TGCAGCGTTGATTTCTCGGTCAGGGGCAATGAGCAGTTCTTC.

This clonotype has just one count. Here the CDR3 reads CASIEGATRYGYTF. The CDR3 nucleotides are TGTGCCAGCATTGAAGGGGCGACGAGATATGGCTACACCTTC. This chain connects TRBV28 to TRBJ1-2; perhaps TRBD1 as D (5 bases). The ends were cut back, 7 bases at V and 5 bases at J, with 17 bases in the middle. The CDR3 sequence is 14 residues long. The V gene's germline CDR1 is MDHEN and CDR2 SYDVKM.

The V call is TRBV10-3, the J call TRBJ1-1; D uncertain. Trimming removed 6 bases from V and 11 bases from J, with 19 bases in between. The CDR3 covers 13 residues. The V gene's germline CDR1 is ENHRY and CDR2 SYGVKD. As DNA, the CDR3 is TGTGCCATCAGCACGACTAGCATTGATCTGGCTTTCTTT. Translated, it gives CAISTTSIDLAFF.

This clonotype was seen more than once but under ten times. This chain joins TRBV20-1 and TRBJ2-1; a possible D gene is TRBD2 (5 bases). Germline-derived CDR1 and CDR2 are DFQATT and SNEGSKA (reference sequence). The CDR3 covers 12 residues. V lost 1 base to trimming and J lost 11 bases, with 12 bases between them. CDR3 nucleotides: TGCAGTGCTAGAGGGGAGTCGGATAAGCAGTTCTTC. This codes for CSARGESDKQFF.